The 27 T cell receptor beta chains below all came from one sample that was sequenced in a study of blood T cell repertoires in COVID-19. The table came from immunoSEQ multiplex PCR; TCRdb's copy has only in-frame clones and leaves some out. Of under 100,000 clones listed, approximately 80% are singletons. Sequenced: peripheral blood. Receptors were obtained from a woman in her thirties or forties with active or convalescent COVID-19.

The V and J genes are TRBV7-9 and TRBJ2-3; D might be TRBD1 (6 bases). The V end lost 0 bases, the J end lost 9 bases, and 13 bases lay between the germline ends. The CDR3 sequence is 14 residues long. Germline CDR1 is SEHNR and CDR2 is FQNEAQ (reference sequence). The CDR3: CASSLARPGTTQYF. The CDR3 DNA is TGTGCCAGCAGCTTAGCCCGTCCCGGGACAACGCAGTATTTT.

This clone was observed a few times. The gene calls are TRBV21-1 and TRBJ1-4; the table's D call of TRBD1 was not tested on the DNA. TRBV21-1 is tagged as a pseudogene. This CDR3 has 15 residues. The CDR3 nucleotides are TGTGCCAGCAGCTTAACAGGGGGCCTCCTTGGAAAACTGTTTTTT. Protein: CASSLTGGLLGKLFF.

The CDR3 sequence is CASSLEGTGIYEQYF. The CDR3 DNA reads as TGTGCCAGCAGCTTAGAAGGGACAGGGATATACGAGCAGTACTTC. The V gene is TRBV11-2, the J gene TRBJ2-7; 9 bases are shared with TRBD1. Germline V CDR1 and CDR2: SGHAT, FQNNGV. V lost 0 bases, J lost 4 bases, and 4 bases stayed unmatched. There are 15 residues in the CDR3.

This clone came up a few times. The chain joins TRBV19 to TRBJ2-5, with TRBD2 identical over 10 bases. Trimming cost V 6 bases and J 0 bases; bases outside gene matches: 7. CDR3 length: 16 residues. Germline CDR1 and CDR2: LNHDA and SQIVND (reference sequence). CDR3 sequence (DNA): TGTGCCAGTAGAGAATCAGCGGGAGGGTACCAAGAGACCCAGTACTTC. Protein: CASRESAGGYQETQYF.

By share, this clone counts as medium-sized (0.01 to 0.1%). V gene TRBV5-4 combines with J gene TRBJ2-1; 8 positions match TRBD2. Germline loops: CDR1 SGHNT, CDR2 YYREEE (reference sequence). Germline trimming cut 4 bases from V and 2 bases from J; bases unmatched to any gene: 5. The CDR3 has 15 residues. CDR3 sequence: CASSTSSGPYNEQFF. CDR3 DNA: TGTGCCAGCAGCACTTCTAGCGGGCCCTACAATGAGCAGTTCTTC.

The rearrangement uses TRBV7-2 and TRBJ2-7; 7 nucleotides line up with TRBD1. Trimming took 4 bases from V and 3 from J; bases not matched to a gene: 12. Germline V CDR1 and CDR2: SGHTA, FQGNSA. The length of the CDR3 is 16 residues. Here the CDR3 reads CASSSGDSRKGYEQYF. Here the CDR3 DNA reads TGTGCCAGCAGCTCCGGGGACAGCCGGAAAGGCTACGAGCAGTACTTC. Variable domain in full (rest from reference TRBV7-2 and TRBJ2-7): GAGVSQSPSNKVTEKGKDVELRCDPISGHTALYWYRQSLGQGLEFLIYFQGNSAPDKSGLPSDRFSAERTGGSVSTLTIQRTQQEDSAVYLCASSSGDSRKGYEQYFGPGTRLTVT.

In DNA form, the CDR3 reads TGTGCCAGTAGCACCGGGACAGGGCCCTACGAGCAGTACTTC. It translates to CASSTGTGPYEQYF. The chain recombines TRBV19 with TRBJ2-7; the match to TRBD1 covers 9 bases. After removal of 6 bases from V and 2 bases from J, the junction contained 5 bases not matched to a gene. The CDR3 length is 14 residues. Germline V CDR1 and CDR2: LNHDA, SQIVND (reference sequence).

The J gene is TRBJ2-1, the V gene TRBV12-5; TRBD1 matches at 8 bases. The germline V gene encodes CDR1 LGHNT and CDR2 FRNRAP. The CDR3 is 13 residues long. J was trimmed by 5 bases and V by 7 bases; bases with no gene match: 4. The CDR3 is CASDLTGDNEQFF. The CDR3 DNA is TGTGCTAGTGACCTGACAGGGGACAATGAGCAGTTCTTC. The variable domain in full, completed from reference TRBV12-5 and TRBJ2-1, reads DARVTQTPRHKVTEMGQEVTMRCQPILGHNTVFWYRQTMMQGLELLAYFRNRAPLDDSGMPKDRFSAEMPDATLATLKIQPSEPRDSAVYFCASDLTGDNEQFFGPGTRLTVL.

The chain recombines TRBV10-3 with TRBJ1-5; D may be TRBD1 (5 bases). The CDR3 contains 14 residues. V was cut by 4 bases and J by 4 bases, with 11 bases left in between. Per the germline V gene, CDR1 is ENHRY and CDR2 is SYGVKD. The CDR3 nucleotides read TGTGCCATCAGTGGGCAGGGTGGGAATCAGCCCCAGCATTTT. Encoded protein: CAISGQGGNQPQHF.

A single count supports this clone. The chain uses TRBV3-1 (or the pseudogene TRBV3-2) and TRBJ2-1, with D maybe TRBD1 (5 bases). V lost 1 base and J 4 bases, leaving 11 bases between the germline ends. CDR1 and CDR2 (germline): LGHDT, YNNKEL (reference sequence). The CDR3 loop spans 15 amino acids. CDR3 nucleotides: TGTGCCAGCAGCCAAGGATCAGGGTCTTACAATGAGCAGTTCTTC. Amino acid sequence: CASSQGSGSYNEQFF.

The V gene is TRBV18, the J gene TRBJ2-7; 11 bases are a match to TRBD2. In germline, CDR1 is KGHSH, CDR2 LQKENI. The CDR3 consists of 15 residues. V lost 3 bases and J lost 4; bases outside the gene matches: 5. The CDR3 DNA is TGTGCCAGCTCACCGGACTTAGCGGGAGGGTACGAGCAGTACTTC. Amino acid sequence: CASSPDLAGGYEQYF.

The V gene is TRBV7-9, the J gene TRBJ2-7, with TRBD2 as a possible D gene (5 bases). The CDR3 covers 14 residues. Germline values: CDR1 SEHNR, CDR2 FQNEAQ (reference sequence). V was cut by 0 bases and J by 3 bases, with 9 bases left in between. CDR3 amino acids: CASSLAELGYEQYF. The CDR3 coding sequence is TGTGCCAGCAGCTTAGCAGAACTAGGCTACGAGCAGTACTTC.

This chain uses TRBV5-4 with TRBJ2-5, with D possibly matching TRBD1 (6 bases). Germline assignment: CDR1 SGHNT and CDR2 YYREEE (reference sequence). V was clipped by 3 bases and J by 2 bases, with 11 bases between them. The length of the CDR3 is 14 residues. The CDR3: CASSYLGQQETQYF. In DNA form, the CDR3 reads TGTGCCAGCAGCTACTTGGGACAACAAGAGACCCAGTACTTC.

The genes are TRBV19 and TRBJ2-1, with a possible D match to TRBD2 (5 bases). CDR1 is LNHDA and CDR2 is SQIVND in the germline V gene (reference sequence). The CDR3 spans 14 residues. The V and J ends lost 4 bases and 4 bases respectively, with 11 bases between them. The CDR3 nucleotides are TGTGCCAGTAGTACACCGGGGTCTTACAATGAGCAGTTCTTC. Protein sequence: CASSTPGSYNEQFF.

The rearrangement links TRBV7-2 to TRBJ2-2, with a tentative D call TRBD1 (5 bases). Trimming removed 11 bases from V and 4 bases from J, with 14 bases in between. The CDR3 totals 13 residues. CDR1 and CDR2 (germline): SGHTA, FQGNSA. CDR3: CAGGRDPTGELFF. In DNA form, the CDR3 reads TGTGCCGGTGGCAGGGATCCCACCGGGGAGCTGTTTTTT.

This clone was counted between two and nine times. This chain joins TRBV3-1 (or the pseudogene TRBV3-2) and TRBJ1-4; 8 nucleotides line up with TRBD1. The CDR3 sequence is 15 residues long. Per germline, CDR1 LGHDT and CDR2 YNNKEL (reference sequence). The junction had 10 bases not matched to a gene; V was cut back by 5 bases and J by 8 bases. CDR3 nucleotide sequence: TGTGCCAGCAGCTTATCCTCGGACAGGGACGAAAAACTGTTTTTT. Translated: CASSLSSDRDEKLFF.

The chain combines TRBV4-1 with TRBJ1-2, with 8 bases fitting TRBD1. The V gene end was trimmed by 3 bases and the J gene end by 5 bases; junction bases not matched to a gene: 8. The CDR3 runs to 15 residues. CDR1 is MGHRA and CDR2 is YSYEKL in the germline V gene. Here the CDR3 reads CASSHSDRGAYGYTF. The CDR3 DNA follows: TGCGCCAGCAGCCATAGCGACAGGGGAGCTTATGGCTACACCTTC.

The chain has TRBV3-1 (or the pseudogene TRBV3-2) and TRBJ2-3; 8 nucleotides match TRBD2. The CDR3 extends over 17 amino acids. Germline CDR1 reads LGHDT; CDR2 reads YNNKEL (reference sequence). V shed 8 bases and J 4 bases; nucleotides not matched to a gene: 17. CDR3 nucleotide sequence: TGTGCCAGCGCCCGGGGGAGCGGGGGTGCGTGGGCAGATACGCAGTATTTT. Translating it yields CASARGSGGAWADTQYF.

V and J are TRBV5-1 and TRBJ2-5; 8 nucleotides line up with TRBD2. From germline, CDR1 is SGHRS and CDR2 YFSETQ. This CDR3 comprises 16 residues. The trim removed 4 bases at V and 3 bases at J, leaving 11 bases unmatched. In DNA form, the CDR3 reads TGCGCCAGCAGCCCCGGGGCTAGCGGGTGGGAAGAGACCCAGTACTTC. Translation: CASSPGASGWEETQYF.

This sequence joins TRBV12-3 or TRBV12-4 and TRBJ2-2; D not resolved. CDR3 length: 12 amino acids. V lost 3 bases, J lost 5 bases, and 4 bases lay in between. The CDR3 spells CASSLRTGELFF. CDR3 bases: TGTGCCAGCAGTTTGAGGACCGGGGAGCTGTTTTTT.

The V gene is TRBV29-1, the J gene TRBJ1-6; D call uncertain. CDR1 is SQVTM and CDR2 is ANQGSEA in the germline V gene. The length of the CDR3 is 14 residues. Trimming stripped 4 bases from V and 9 bases from J, with 16 bases between. CDR3 DNA: TGCAGCGTTGCCACAGACATCCAAGGTTCACCCCTCCACTTT. Translating gives CSVATDIQGSPLHF.

This clone was detected only a few times. V is TRBV6-5 and J is TRBJ2-3; D not resolved. The V end was cut by 11 bases, the J end by 0 bases, with 12 bases between. CDR1 is MNHEY and CDR2 is SVGAGI in the germline V gene. The CDR3 loop spans 13 amino acids. DNA of the CDR3: TGTGCCCTCTCTCTTAGCAGCACAGATACGCAGTATTTT. Translating gives CALSLSSTDTQYF.

The chain carries TRBV29-1 and TRBJ2-5; 12 bases align to TRBD2. The CDR3 extends over 14 amino acids. Trimming at V came to 5 bases and at J to 2 bases, leaving 3 bases not matched to a gene. The germline gives CDR1 SQVTM, CDR2 ANQGSEA. This CDR3 is CSVTSGRLQETQYF. The DNA for the CDR3 is TGCAGCGTTACTAGCGGGAGGTTGCAAGAGACCCAGTACTTC.

The V gene is TRBV11-3, the J gene TRBJ2-7; 8 bases align to TRBD2. Germline V CDR1 and CDR2: SGHNT, YENEEA. With V trimmed by 5 bases and J by 0 bases, 6 bases remained unmatched. This CDR3 spans 15 amino acids. CDR3 DNA: TGTGCCAGCAGCGAGACTAGCGCAAACTCCTACGAGCAGTACTTC. Amino acid sequence: CASSETSANSYEQYF.

This clone was found a few times. The gene calls are TRBV7-9 and TRBJ2-7; possibly TRBD1 for D (5 bases). Germline V lookup: CDR1 SEHNR, CDR2 FQNEAQ (reference sequence). The CDR3 totals 11 residues. V was cut by 6 bases and J by 12 bases, with 15 bases left in between. The CDR3 loop is CASSGMTVPYF. In nucleotides, the CDR3 is TGTGCCAGCAGTGGTATGACAGTGCCGTACTTC. Variable domain in full (rest from reference TRBV7-9 and TRBJ2-7): DTGVSQNPRHKITKRGQNVTFRCDPISEHNRLYWYRQTLGQGPEFLTYFQNEAQLEKSRLLSDRFSAERPKGSFSTLEIQRTEQGDSAMYLCASSGMTVPYFGPGTRLTVT.

The chain carries TRBV19 and TRBJ2-7; tentative D call: TRBD1 (6 bases). Trimming shortened V by 7 bases and J by 0 bases, and 10 bases separated the two germline ends. The CDR3 has 13 residues. The germline CDR1 and CDR2 sequences are LNHDA and SQIVND (reference sequence). DNA for the CDR3: TGTGCCAGTACCAGGGGACCCTCCTACGAGCAGTACTTC. Its translation: CASTRGPSYEQYF.

This rearrangement joins TRBV7-9 to TRBJ2-2, with unresolved D. Germline CDR1 is SEHNR and CDR2 is FQNEAQ (reference sequence). The V end lost 0 bases, the J end lost 7 bases, and 12 bases lay between the germline ends. This CDR3 comprises 15 residues. The CDR3 DNA sequence: TGTGCCAGCAGCTTAGCGAACATAGCAAACGGGGAGCTGTTTTTT. Amino acid sequence: CASSLANIANGELFF.